These 10 T cell receptor beta chains were sequenced from one sample in a study of CD8 T cells in ankylosing spondylitis. TCRdb itself ran the 5' RACE reads through MiXCR, one entry per CDR3 protein. The data hold approximately 300,000 distinct CDR3 sequences, with under 25% observed a single time. Sequencing used blood, either unsorted or a sorted T cell fraction (not recorded which). The receptors were gathered from a female donor with ankylosing spondylitis or in good health (not recorded which).

This chain links TRBV7-3 with TRBJ2-3; D tentatively reads TRBD1 or TRBD2 (5 bases each). This CDR3 has 16 residues. V gave up 0 bases and J gave up 4 bases, with 14 bases separating them. Germline values: CDR1 SGHTA, CDR2 FQGTGA. This CDR3 is CASSLTVDRGADTQYF. For the CDR3, the DNA is TGTGCCAGCAGCTTAACGGTGGACCGAGGGGCAGATACGCAGTATTTT.

A remark on this clonotype: A junction boundary mismatches the germline segment, possibly from a read error. The V and J genes are TRBV6-1 and TRBJ2-7; TRBD2 matches 8 bases. CDR1 and CDR2 from the germline V gene are MNHNS and SASEGT. CDR3 size: 16 residues. Written as DNA, the CDR3 is TGTGCCAGCAGACCCAATTTGATAGCGGGGTCCTTCGAGCAGTACTTC. Residues: CASRPNLIAGSFEQYF.

The gene calls are TRBV10-3 and TRBJ2-2, with D possibly matching TRBD2 (5 bases). Germline CDR1 is ENHRY and CDR2 is SYGVKD. The CDR3 runs 16 residues. Trimming removed 2 bases at V and 4 bases at J, with 14 bases between. CDR3 in amino acids: CAISEEAGGRTGELFF. CDR3 in DNA: TGTGCCATCAGTGAGGAGGCCGGAGGCCGCACCGGGGAGCTGTTTTTT.

This clonotype was seen more than once but under ten times. V usage is TRBV7-9 and J usage is TRBJ1-1; unclear D gene. CDR1 and CDR2 (germline): SEHNR, FQNEAQ (reference sequence). This CDR3 is 12 amino acids long. Trimming removed 5 bases from V and 7 bases from J, with 11 bases in between. The CDR3, as DNA: TGTGCCAGCAGCCTCGTAGACCGTGAAGCTTTCTTT. Its protein is CASSLVDREAFF. Full variable domain (missing parts from reference TRBV7-9 and TRBJ1-1): DTGVSQNPRHKITKRGQNVTFRCDPISEHNRLYWYRQTLGQGPEFLTYFQNEAQLEKSRLLSDRFSAERPKGSFSTLEIQRTEQGDSAMYLCASSLVDREAFFGQGTRLTVV.

There are a few counts of this clonotype. The chain carries TRBV24-1 and TRBJ2-6; D gene unclear. V was cut by 3 bases and J by 4 bases, with 9 bases left in between. Germline V gives CDR1 KGHDR, CDR2 SFDVKD. The CDR3 runs 15 residues. The CDR3 here is CATSDHLGGANVLTF. For the CDR3, the DNA is TGTGCCACCAGTGATCACCTTGGAGGGGCCAACGTCCTGACTTTC.

V usage is TRBV7-2 and J usage is TRBJ2-1, with 8 bases fitting TRBD2. V was pared by 5 bases and J by 4 bases, with 7 bases of the junction left unmatched. Germline V gene data show CDR1 as SGHTA and CDR2 as FQGNSA. This CDR3 spans 15 amino acids. The CDR3 nucleotides read TGTGCCAGCAGCCCAGCGGGAGCCAGGTACAATGAGCAGTTCTTC. Protein: CASSPAGARYNEQFF.

The sample holds a few counts of this clonotype. The chain carries TRBV20-1 and TRBJ2-7; D uncertain. The CDR3 has 12 amino acids. Germline lookup yields CDR1 DFQATT and CDR2 SNEGSKA (reference sequence). V lost 5 bases and J lost 0, with 8 bases in between. CDR3 bases: TGCAGTGCTGACCGTAGCTCCTACGAGCAGTACTTC. Protein product: CSADRSSYEQYF.

The chain couples TRBV6-2 or TRBV6-3 to TRBJ1-2; 8 positions agree with TRBD1. The CDR3 loop spans 14 amino acids. Germline CDR1 MNHEY, CDR2 SVGEGT. V shed 6 bases, J shed 4 bases, and the junction held 7 bases outside the gene matches. The CDR3 sequence is CASRGDRGGYGYTF. CDR3 DNA sequence: TGTGCCAGCAGAGGAGACAGGGGTGGCTATGGCTACACCTTC.

This clonotype has only a few counts. V gene TRBV12-3 or TRBV12-4 combines with J gene TRBJ1-5, with 9 bases identical to TRBD1. V trimming: 6 bases; J trimming: 6 bases; junction bases outside the gene matches: 6. There are 14 residues in the CDR3. Here the CDR3 DNA reads TGTGCCAGCAGAACCGGGACAGGGAGTCAGCCCCAGCATTTT. Encoded protein: CASRTGTGSQPQHF.

This clonotype was picked up a small number of times. The gene calls are TRBV15 and TRBJ2-7; TRBD1 agrees at 7 bases. This CDR3 has 13 amino acids. Trimming took 4 bases from V and 8 from J; bases not matched to a gene: 8. Germline V gene lookup returns CDR1 LNHNV and CDR2 YYDKDF (reference sequence). This CDR3 reads CATSNPQQGKQYF. The CDR3 nucleotides are TGTGCCACCAGCAATCCCCAACAGGGGAAGCAGTACTTC.